A single sample gave rise to the 10 T cell receptor beta chains below, sequenced in a study of T cells in Graves' hyperthyroidism and ophthalmopathy. TCR beta CDR3 regions were amplified from RNA. The TCR CDR3 first-round RT-PCR relied on the HTBI primer set. TCRdb re-analysed the multiplex PCR reads in MiXCR, keeping a single row per CDR3 protein. The sample has about 410,000 distinct CDR3 sequences, roughly 15% seen once. What was sequenced was blood. All receptors come from a man aged 18 to 30 with Graves' ophthalmopathy.

This clonotype was seen ten or more times. The V gene is TRBV12-3 or TRBV12-4, the J gene TRBJ1-5; D call uncertain. V was clipped by 3 bases and J by 6 bases, with 12 bases between them. This CDR3 has 14 amino acids. CDR3 residues: CASSLVVGLQPQHF. For the CDR3, the DNA is TGTGCCAGCAGTTTGGTCGTAGGGCTTCAGCCCCAGCATTTT.

This clonotype appeared many times. This chain links TRBV5-1 with TRBJ2-1; 8 bases match TRBD2. With V trimmed by 1 base and J by 7 bases, 4 bases remained unmatched. The CDR3 length is 14 residues. CDR1 SGHRS and CDR2 YFSETQ come from the germline V gene. Here the CDR3 reads CASSLTSGQNEQFF. Written as DNA, the CDR3 is TGCGCCAGCAGCTTGACTAGCGGTCAAAATGAGCAGTTCTTC.

This clonotype was counted between two and nine times. J is TRBJ2-7 and V is TRBV5-1; D might be TRBD1 (6 bases). V was clipped by 0 bases and J by 3 bases, with 13 bases between them. The CDR3 is 15 amino acids. CDR1 is SGHRS, CDR2 YFSETQ, per germline. CDR3 bases: TGCGCCAGCAGCTTGGCCAGGGGCGGGTTCTACGAGCAGTACTTC. Translating it yields CASSLARGGFYEQYF.

This clonotype was seen at least ten times. Here the CDR3 reads CATSDPGTSGIWGETQYF. CDR3 in DNA: TGTGCCACCAGTGACCCCGGGACTAGCGGGATTTGGGGAGAGACCCAGTACTTC. The gene calls are TRBV24-1 and TRBJ2-5, with 13 nucleotides matching TRBD2. Germline V CDR1 and CDR2: KGHDR, SFDVKD. The CDR3 length is 18 residues. The V gene end was trimmed by 4 bases and the J gene end by 4 bases; junction bases not matched to a gene: 11.

This clonotype has ten or more counts. CDR3 in amino acids: CASSPNRGGSEQYF. CDR3 nucleotide sequence: TGTGCCAGCTCACCCAATAGGGGTGGTAGCGAGCAGTACTTC. The chain is built from TRBV18 and TRBJ2-7; the D gene is possibly TRBD1 (5 bases). The V gene's germline CDR1 is KGHSH and CDR2 LQKENI. This CDR3 is built from 14 residues. V was clipped by 3 bases and J by 6 bases, with 15 bases between them. The whole variable domain, filled in from reference TRBV18 and TRBJ2-7, reads NAGVMQNPRHLVRRRGQEARLRCSPMKGHSHVYWYRQLPEEGLKFMVYLQKENIIDESGMPKERFSAEFPKEGPSILRIQQVVRGDSAAYFCASSPNRGGSEQYFGPGTRLTVT.

The chain has TRBV19 and TRBJ1-5; 8 nucleotides agree with TRBD1. Germline values: CDR1 LNHDA, CDR2 SQIVND (reference sequence). V lost 7 bases, J lost 0 bases, and 8 bases stayed unmatched. The CDR3 sequence is 16 residues long. The CDR3 DNA reads TGTGCCAGTAACAACCAGGGGGCCGATAGCAATCAGCCCCAGCATTTT. Translated: CASNNQGADSNQPQHF.

As to this clonotype: A much larger clone lies a single base off, so this may be a read error. The gene calls are TRBV7-9 and TRBJ2-1; 7 bases match TRBD2. CDR3 length: 14 amino acids. Per germline, CDR1 SEHNR and CDR2 FQNEAQ (reference sequence). V trimming: 5 bases; J trimming: 10 bases; junction bases outside the gene matches: 11. CDR3 residues: CASSPPSGSYEQFF. Here the CDR3 DNA reads TGTGCCAGCAGCCCCCCTAGCGGCAGCTACGAGCAGTTCTTC.

This clonotype was picked up many times. The chain uses TRBV7-9 and TRBJ1-2, with D perhaps matching TRBD1 (5 bases). V was shortened by 4 bases and J by 2 bases, with 14 bases between the two germline ends. The CDR3 sequence is 15 residues long. Germline V gene lookup returns CDR1 SEHNR and CDR2 FQNEAQ (reference sequence). Here the CDR3 DNA reads TGTGCCAGCAGCTACGGTTCAACAGGCAACTATGGCTACACCTTC. Amino acids: CASSYGSTGNYGYTF.

Only a few counts were recorded for this clonotype. The chain uses TRBV29-1 and TRBJ2-5; 8 positions agree with TRBD2. The V gene end was trimmed by 4 bases and the J gene end by 1 base; junction bases not matched to a gene: 8. Germline loops: CDR1 SQVTM, CDR2 ANQGSEA. The CDR3 has 15 residues. The CDR3 nucleotides read TGCAGCGTTGGTCAGAAGCGGGGGCCCCAAGAGACCCAGTACTTC. This sequence encodes CSVGQKRGPQETQYF.

The chain recombines TRBV5-1 with TRBJ2-5, with TRBD2 matching over 9 bases. Germline CDR1 is SGHRS and CDR2 is YFSETQ. The CDR3 contains 16 residues. The trim removed 0 bases at V and 5 bases at J, leaving 8 bases unmatched. The CDR3 nucleotides read TGCGCCAGCAGCTTGGAGGTAGCGGGGGCTGGGGAGACCCAGTACTTC. Residues: CASSLEVAGAGETQYF.